The T cell receptor beta chain described here comes from a study of blood T cell repertoires in COVID-19. Study-wide background: COVID-19 samples, acute and convalescent, were from the United States, Italy and Spain. T cells, B-cell-depleted T cells, or PBMCs supplied cDNA or gDNA.

This CDR3 has 14 residues. Trimming stripped 4 bases from V and 4 bases from J, with 12 bases between. CDR1 and CDR2 (germline): MNHEY, SVGAGI. Under the authors' procedure: It was from reference gene primer amplification that nucleated cell counts were estimated. Clones were sequenced by immunoSEQ multiplex PCR, and TCRdb holds only the in-frame ones, with some missing. That table supplies the V and J calls and clone size; D and trimming were determined from the DNA. Among about 12,000 clones listed, 70% to 90% were seen once. J is TRBJ2-3 and V is TRBV6-5; D may be TRBD1 (5 bases). Input material: peripheral blood. The receptor's source is a woman in her sixties with active COVID-19. The CDR3 sequence is CASSSPGWADTQYF. CDR3 coding DNA: TGTGCCAGCAGTTCCCCAGGGTGGGCAGATACGCAGTATTTT.